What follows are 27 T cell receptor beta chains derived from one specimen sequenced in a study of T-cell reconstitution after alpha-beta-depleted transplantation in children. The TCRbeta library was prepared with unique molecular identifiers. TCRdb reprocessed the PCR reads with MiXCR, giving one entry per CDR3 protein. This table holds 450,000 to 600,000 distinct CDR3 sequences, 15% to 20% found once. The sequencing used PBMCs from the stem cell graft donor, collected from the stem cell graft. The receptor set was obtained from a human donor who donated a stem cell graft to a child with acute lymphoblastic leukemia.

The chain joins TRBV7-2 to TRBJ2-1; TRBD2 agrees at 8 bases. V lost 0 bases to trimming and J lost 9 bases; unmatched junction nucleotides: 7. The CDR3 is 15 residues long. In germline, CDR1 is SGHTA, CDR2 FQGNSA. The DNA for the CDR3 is TGTGCCAGCAGCTTAGCCGGGACTAGGGCCGCTGAGCAGTTCTTC. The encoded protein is CASSLAGTRAAEQFF. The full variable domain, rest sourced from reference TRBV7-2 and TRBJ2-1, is GAGVSQSPSNKVTEKGKDVELRCDPISGHTALYWYRQSLGQGLEFLIYFQGNSAPDKSGLPSDRFSAERTGGSVSTLTIQRTQQEDSAVYLCASSLAGTRAAEQFFGPGTRLTVL.

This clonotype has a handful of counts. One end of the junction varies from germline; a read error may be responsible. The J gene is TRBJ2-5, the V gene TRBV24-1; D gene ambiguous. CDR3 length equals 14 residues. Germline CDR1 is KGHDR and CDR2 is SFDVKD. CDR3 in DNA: TGTGCCACCGGTGAGACGGAGCCCCAAGAGACCCAGTACTTC. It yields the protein CATGETEPQETQYF.

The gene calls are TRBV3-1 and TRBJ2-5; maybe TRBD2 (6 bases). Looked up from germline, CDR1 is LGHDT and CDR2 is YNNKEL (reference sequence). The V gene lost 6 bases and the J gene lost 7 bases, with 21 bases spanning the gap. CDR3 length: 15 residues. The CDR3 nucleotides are TGTGCCAGCAGTCAGCGACAGCAAGGGAGGAGGACCCAGTACTTC. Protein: CASSQRQQGRRTQYF.

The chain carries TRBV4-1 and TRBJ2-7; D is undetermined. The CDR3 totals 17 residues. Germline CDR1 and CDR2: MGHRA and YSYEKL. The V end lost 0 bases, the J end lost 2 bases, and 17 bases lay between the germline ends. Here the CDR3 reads CASSQDPSGQATYEQYF. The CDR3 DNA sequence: TGCGCCAGCAGCCAAGACCCCTCCGGGCAGGCCACCTACGAGCAGTACTTC.

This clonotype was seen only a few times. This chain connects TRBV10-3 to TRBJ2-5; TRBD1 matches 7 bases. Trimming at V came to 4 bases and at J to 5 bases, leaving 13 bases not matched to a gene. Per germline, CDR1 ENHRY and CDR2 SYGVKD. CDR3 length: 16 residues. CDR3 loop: CAISGGSGTVGETQYF. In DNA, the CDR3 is TGTGCCATCAGTGGAGGATCCGGGACAGTGGGGGAGACCCAGTACTTC.

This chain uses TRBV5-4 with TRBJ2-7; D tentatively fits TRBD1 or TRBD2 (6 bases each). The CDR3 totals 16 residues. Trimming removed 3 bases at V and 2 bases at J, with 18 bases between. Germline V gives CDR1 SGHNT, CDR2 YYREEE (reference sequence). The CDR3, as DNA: TGTGCCAGCAGCTCGCGGGACACCGGGTTTGCCTACGAGCAGTACTTC. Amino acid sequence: CASSSRDTGFAYEQYF.

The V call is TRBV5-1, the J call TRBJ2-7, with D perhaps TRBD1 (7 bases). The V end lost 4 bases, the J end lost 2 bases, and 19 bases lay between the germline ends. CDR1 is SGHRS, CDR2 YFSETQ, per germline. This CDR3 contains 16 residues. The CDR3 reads CASSPDAGTAAYEQYF. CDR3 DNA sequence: TGCGCCAGCAGCCCAGATGCGGGGACAGCCGCCTACGAGCAGTACTTC.

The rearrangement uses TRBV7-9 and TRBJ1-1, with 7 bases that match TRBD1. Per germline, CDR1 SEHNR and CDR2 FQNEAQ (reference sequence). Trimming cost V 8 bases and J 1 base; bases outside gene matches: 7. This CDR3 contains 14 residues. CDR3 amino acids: CASGPRTGNTEAFF. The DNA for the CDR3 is TGTGCCAGCGGCCCACGGACAGGGAACACTGAAGCTTTCTTT.

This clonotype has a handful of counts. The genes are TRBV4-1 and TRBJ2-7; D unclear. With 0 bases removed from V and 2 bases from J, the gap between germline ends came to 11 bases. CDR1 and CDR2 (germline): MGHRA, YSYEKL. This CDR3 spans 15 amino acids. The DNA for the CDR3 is TGCGCCAGCAGCCAAGACCCCCAAAACCCCTACGAGCAGTACTTC. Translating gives CASSQDPQNPYEQYF.

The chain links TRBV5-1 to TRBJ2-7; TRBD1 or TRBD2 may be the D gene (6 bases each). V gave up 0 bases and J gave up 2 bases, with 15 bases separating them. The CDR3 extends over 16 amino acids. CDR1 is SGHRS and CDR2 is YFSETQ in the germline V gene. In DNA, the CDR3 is TGCGCCAGCAGCTTGGGTGGCGGAGGGGGAGCCTACGAGCAGTACTTC. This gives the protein CASSLGGGGGAYEQYF.

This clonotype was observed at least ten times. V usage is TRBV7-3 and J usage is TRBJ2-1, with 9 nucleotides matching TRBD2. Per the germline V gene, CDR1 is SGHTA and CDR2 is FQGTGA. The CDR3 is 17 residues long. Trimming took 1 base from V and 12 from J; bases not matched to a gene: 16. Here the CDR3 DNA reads TGTGCCAGCAGCTTAATGGGCGGGAGGGCTCCATCTTCTGTGCAGTTCTTC. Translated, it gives CASSLMGGRAPSSVQFF.

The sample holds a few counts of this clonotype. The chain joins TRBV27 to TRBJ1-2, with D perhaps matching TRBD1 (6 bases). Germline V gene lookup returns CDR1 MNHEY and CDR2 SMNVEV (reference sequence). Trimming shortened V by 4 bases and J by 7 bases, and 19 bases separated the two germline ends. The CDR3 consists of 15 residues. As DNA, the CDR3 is TGTGCCAGCAGTTCCTCGGTACAGGGTAGGGGTGGCTACACCTTC. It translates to CASSSSVQGRGGYTF.

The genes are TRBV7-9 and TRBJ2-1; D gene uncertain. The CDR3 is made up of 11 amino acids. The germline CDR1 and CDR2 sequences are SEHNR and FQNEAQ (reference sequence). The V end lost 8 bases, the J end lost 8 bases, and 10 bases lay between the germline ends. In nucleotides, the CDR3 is TGTGCCAGCGGGGTTTCGGATGAGCAGTTCTTC. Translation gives CASGVSDEQFF.

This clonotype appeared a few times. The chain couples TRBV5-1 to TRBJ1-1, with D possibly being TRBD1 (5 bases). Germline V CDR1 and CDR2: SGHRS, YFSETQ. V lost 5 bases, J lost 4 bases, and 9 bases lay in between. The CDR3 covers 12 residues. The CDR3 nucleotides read TGCGCCAGCAGTGGGGACGCCACTGAAGCTTTCTTT. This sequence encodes CASSGDATEAFF.

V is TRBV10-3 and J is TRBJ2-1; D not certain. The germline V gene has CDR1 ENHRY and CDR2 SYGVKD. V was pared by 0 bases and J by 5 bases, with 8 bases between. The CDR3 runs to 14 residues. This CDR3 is CAISESARNNEQFF. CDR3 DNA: TGTGCCATCAGTGAGTCGGCTCGGAACAATGAGCAGTTCTTC.

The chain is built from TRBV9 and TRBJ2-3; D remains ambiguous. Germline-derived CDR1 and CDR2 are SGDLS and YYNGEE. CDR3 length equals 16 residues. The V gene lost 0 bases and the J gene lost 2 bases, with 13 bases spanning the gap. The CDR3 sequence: CASSVEVRAPTDTQYF. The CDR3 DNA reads TGTGCCAGCAGCGTAGAGGTCAGAGCGCCCACAGATACGCAGTATTTT.

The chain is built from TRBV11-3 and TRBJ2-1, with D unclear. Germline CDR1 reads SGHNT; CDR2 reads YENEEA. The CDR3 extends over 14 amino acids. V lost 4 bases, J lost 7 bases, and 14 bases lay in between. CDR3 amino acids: CASSYRVGSNEQFF. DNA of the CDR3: TGTGCCAGCAGCTACCGGGTGGGGTCAAATGAGCAGTTCTTC.

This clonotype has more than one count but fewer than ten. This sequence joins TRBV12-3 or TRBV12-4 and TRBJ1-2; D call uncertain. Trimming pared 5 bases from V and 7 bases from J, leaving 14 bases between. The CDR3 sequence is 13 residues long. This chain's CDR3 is CASSQQGLAGYTF. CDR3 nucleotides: TGTGCCAGCAGTCAACAAGGTCTGGCTGGCTACACCTTC.

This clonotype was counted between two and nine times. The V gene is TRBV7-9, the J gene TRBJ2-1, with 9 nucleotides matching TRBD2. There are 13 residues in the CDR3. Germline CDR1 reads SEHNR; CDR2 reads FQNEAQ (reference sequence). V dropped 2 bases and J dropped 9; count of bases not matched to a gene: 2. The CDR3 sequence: CASSLPAGGEQFF. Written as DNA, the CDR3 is TGTGCCAGCAGCTTACCAGCGGGAGGTGAGCAGTTCTTC.

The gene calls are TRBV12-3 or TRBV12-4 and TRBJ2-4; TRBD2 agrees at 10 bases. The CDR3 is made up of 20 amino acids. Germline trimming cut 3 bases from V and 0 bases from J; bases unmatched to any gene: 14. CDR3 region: CASSLKLAGLTLLAKNIQYF. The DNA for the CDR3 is TGTGCCAGCAGTTTGAAACTAGCGGGACTCACCCTTTTAGCCAAAAACATTCAGTACTTC.

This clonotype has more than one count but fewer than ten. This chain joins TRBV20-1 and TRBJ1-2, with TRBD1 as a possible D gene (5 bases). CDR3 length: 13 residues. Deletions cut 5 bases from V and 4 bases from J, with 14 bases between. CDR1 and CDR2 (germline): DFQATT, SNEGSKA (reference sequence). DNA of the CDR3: TGCAGTGCTCGGGGGGTGGGGGGCTATGGCTACACCTTC. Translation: CSARGVGGYGYTF.

CDR3 sequence: CASSGRDGQPQHF. The CDR3 nucleotides read TGTGCCAGCAGCGGCCGGGACGGTCAGCCCCAGCATTTT. The chain links TRBV9 to TRBJ1-5; D may be TRBD1 (5 bases). Trimming stripped 3 bases from V and 6 bases from J, with 10 bases between. CDR1 SGDLS and CDR2 YYNGEE come from the germline V gene. The CDR3 loop spans 13 amino acids.

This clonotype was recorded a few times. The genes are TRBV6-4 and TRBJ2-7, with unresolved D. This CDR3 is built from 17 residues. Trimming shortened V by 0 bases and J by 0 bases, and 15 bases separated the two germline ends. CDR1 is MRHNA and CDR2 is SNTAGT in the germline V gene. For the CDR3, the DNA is TGTGCCAGCAGTGACTCGATGATATCTATTAGCTCCTACGAGCAGTACTTC. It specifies CASSDSMISISSYEQYF.

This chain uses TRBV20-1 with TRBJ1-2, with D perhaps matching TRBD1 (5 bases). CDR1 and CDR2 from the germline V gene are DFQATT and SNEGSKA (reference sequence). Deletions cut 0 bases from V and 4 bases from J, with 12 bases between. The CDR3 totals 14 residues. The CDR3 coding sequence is TGCAGTGCTAGAGAGGGGACCCGCTTCTATGGCTACACCTTC. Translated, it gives CSAREGTRFYGYTF.

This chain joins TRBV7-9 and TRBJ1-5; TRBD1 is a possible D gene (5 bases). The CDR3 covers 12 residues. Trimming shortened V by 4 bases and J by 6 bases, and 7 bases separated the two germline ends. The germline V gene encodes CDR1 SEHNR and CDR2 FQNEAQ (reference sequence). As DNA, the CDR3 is TGTGCCAGCAGCTGGGGGAGTCAGCCCCAGCATTTT. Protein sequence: CASSWGSQPQHF.

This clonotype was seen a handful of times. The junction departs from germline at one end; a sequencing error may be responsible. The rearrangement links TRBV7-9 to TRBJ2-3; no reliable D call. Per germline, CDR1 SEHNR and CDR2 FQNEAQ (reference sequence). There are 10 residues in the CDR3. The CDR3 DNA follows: TGCGCTAGGGGCACAGATACGCAGTATTTT. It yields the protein CARGTDTQYF.

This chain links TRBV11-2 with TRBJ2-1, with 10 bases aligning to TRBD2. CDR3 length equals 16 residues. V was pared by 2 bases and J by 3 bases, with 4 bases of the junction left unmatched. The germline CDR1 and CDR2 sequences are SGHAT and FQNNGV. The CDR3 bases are TGTGCCAGCAGCTTATCCGGGACTAGCGTCTACAATGAGCAGTTCTTC. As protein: CASSLSGTSVYNEQFF. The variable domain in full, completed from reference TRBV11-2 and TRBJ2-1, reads EAGVAQSPRYKIIEKRQSVAFWCNPISGHATLYWYQQILGQGPKLLIQFQNNGVVDDSQLPKDRFSAERLKGVDSTLKIQPAKLEDSAVYLCASSLSGTSVYNEQFFGPGTRLTVL.